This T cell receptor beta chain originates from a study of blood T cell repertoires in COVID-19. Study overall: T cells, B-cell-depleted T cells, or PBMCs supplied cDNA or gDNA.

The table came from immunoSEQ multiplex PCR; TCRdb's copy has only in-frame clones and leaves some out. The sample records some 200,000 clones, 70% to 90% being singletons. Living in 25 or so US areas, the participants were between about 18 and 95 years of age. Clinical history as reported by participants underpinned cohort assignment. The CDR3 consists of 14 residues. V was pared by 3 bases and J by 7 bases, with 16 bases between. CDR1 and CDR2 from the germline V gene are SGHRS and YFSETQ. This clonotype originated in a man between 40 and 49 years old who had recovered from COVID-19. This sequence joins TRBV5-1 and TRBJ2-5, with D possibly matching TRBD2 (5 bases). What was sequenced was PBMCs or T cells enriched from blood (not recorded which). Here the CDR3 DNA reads TGCGCCAGCAGCTATATCAAGGACGGAGGGACCCAGTACTTC. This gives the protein CASSYIKDGGTQYF.